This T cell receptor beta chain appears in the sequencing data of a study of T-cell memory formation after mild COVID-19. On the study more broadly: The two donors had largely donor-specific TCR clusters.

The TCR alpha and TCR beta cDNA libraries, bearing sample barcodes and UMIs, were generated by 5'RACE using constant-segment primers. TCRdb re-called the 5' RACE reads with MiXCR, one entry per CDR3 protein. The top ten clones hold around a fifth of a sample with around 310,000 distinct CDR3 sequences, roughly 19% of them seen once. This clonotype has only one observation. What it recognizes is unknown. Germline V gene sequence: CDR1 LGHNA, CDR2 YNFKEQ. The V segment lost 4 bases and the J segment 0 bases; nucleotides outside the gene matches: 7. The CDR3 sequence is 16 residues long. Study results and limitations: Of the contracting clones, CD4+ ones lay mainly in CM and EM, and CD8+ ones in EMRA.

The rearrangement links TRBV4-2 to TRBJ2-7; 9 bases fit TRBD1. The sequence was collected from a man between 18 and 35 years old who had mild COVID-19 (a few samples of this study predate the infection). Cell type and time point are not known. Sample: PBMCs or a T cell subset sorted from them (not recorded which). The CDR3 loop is CASSRIDRGISYEQYF. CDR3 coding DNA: TGTGCCAGCAGCCGGATAGACAGGGGGATCTCCTACGAGCAGTACTTC.